This is a list of T cell receptor beta chains from one sample in a study of radiation and T cells in renal cell carcinoma. Repertoires were generated with immunoSEQ multiplex PCR, while TCRdb's copy carries only in-frame clones and drops some. The sample holds about 130,000 clones, around 81% seen once. The sample in question was blood, obtained from a patient whose treatment included radiotherapy and nephrectomy. Receptors originate from a man between 50 and 59 years old with renal cell carcinoma. Both conserved end residues are part of each CDR3. The D gene is left open where the match is weak.

V gene | D gene | CDR3 protein
TRBV7-9 | TRBD2 | CASSLLWVAGGQIYNEQFF
TRBV5-1 | NA | CASSSESVNTEAFF
TRBV4-3 | TRBD1 | CASSQALGQERYNEQFF
TRBV18 | NA | CASSPAGSPNEKLFF
TRBV5-1 | NA | CASSLVQDGNTEAFF
TRBV7-9 | TRBD2 | CASSPGLADHNEQFF
TRBV11-3 | NA | CASSVVGGIGELFF
TRBV5-1 | NA | CASSSSNRDSTDTQYF
TRBV6-6 | NA | CASIRGTSTDTQYF
TRBV4-3 | NA | CASSPSTGSYEQYF
TRBV6-5 | NA | CATEGNTEAFF
TRBV14 | NA | CASSQDSTVSYEQYF
TRBV2 | NA | CASSVLSDSYEQYF
TRBV7-9 | NA | CASSAPRAGLATEAFF
TRBV7-2 | TRBD2 | CASSLVLAGGETQYF
TRBV20-1 | NA | CSATRNTEAFF
TRBV5-4 | TRBD2 | CASSSRTSGNNEQFF
TRBV5-8 | NA | CASSLDGSYTEAFF
TRBV5-5 | TRBD2 | CASSLASGSSGQGEQYF
TRBV9 | NA | CASSRQLSGNTIYF
TRBV5-1 | NA | CASSLTPQEAYEQYF
TRBV6-5 | TRBD2 | CASLRSREGEQYF
TRBV29-1 | NA | CSVERAAMETQYF